This T cell receptor beta chain was captured by sequencing in a study of cytomegalovirus exposure and HLA in healthy donors. This clone was seen a few times. Researchers ran the PCR with 60 Vbeta and 13 Jbeta primers. Original handling: A later analysis tallied tens of millions of unique TCR beta chains, some 10 million of them shared. Produced via immunoSEQ multiplex PCR; TCRdb's table is partial and in-frame only. D and trimming come from the DNA, and the V and J calls and clone size come from that table. Here the sample spans 90,000 or so clones, over 60% being singletons. V gave up 6 bases and J gave up 4 bases, with 7 bases separating them. Germline CDR1 SQVTM, CDR2 ANQGSEA. The CDR3 runs to 11 residues.

The sequenced material came from PBMCs. The chain joins TRBV29-1 to TRBJ1-3, with unresolved D. This TCR was sampled from a boy younger than 18 in good health and CMV-seropositive. The CDR3 nucleotides read TGCAGCGTCGGGTTGGGAAACACCATATATTTT. Its translation: CSVGLGNTIYF.